The text below deals with one T cell receptor (beta chain). Its antigen is still unknown. Primers included in the PCR were 60 Vbeta and 13 Jbeta primers. Some clones are missing from TCRdb's copy, which holds only in-frame ones; the method was immunoSEQ multiplex PCR. This table has some 210,000 clones, about 87% appearing once. Looked up from germline, CDR1 is MNHNY and CDR2 is SVGAGI (reference sequence). J lost 4 bases, V lost 6 bases, and 10 bases had no gene match. The CDR3 runs to 15 residues. The data derive from a study of cytomegalovirus exposure and HLA in healthy donors. General study points: Common viral pathogens were later found to be apparently linked to several of the most significant clusters. Many donors shared some public TCRs, even though most TCR sequences were rare. For most TCR beta V segments, an earlier analysis put the productive rate at about 90% or about 30% of the time.

This clonotype originated in a man in his thirties or forties in good health and CMV-seronegative. Sample: PBMCs. The chain uses TRBV6-6 and TRBJ2-7, with 9 bases matching TRBD2. The CDR3 sequence is CASSPSGVGRYEQYF. In DNA form, the CDR3 reads TGTGCCAGCAGCCCTAGCGGGGTAGGGAGGTACGAGCAGTACTTC.